One and the same sample provided the 10 T cell receptor beta chains below, sequenced in a study of shared clonotypes between healthy human individuals (dated by TCRdb to about 2020). For the CD8 naive samples, CD45RO-negative cells were positively selected for CCR7, yielding a CD45RA+CCR7+ population from which TemRA cells were excluded. Library method: the immunoSEQ multiplex PCR assay. TCRdb retrieved this table from immuneACCESS and kept in-frame rearrangements only. Not all clones are present; in checked studies, unresolved V genes account for under half, and no reason is known for the remainder. The sample table lists some 2 million clones, roughly 94% of them with a count of one. The top ten hold 0.9% to 1.5% of the sample. The source material was naive CD8+ T cells sorted from blood. Explained via the paper, the cell subset or site label denotes: CD45RA+CCR7+. These receptors all stem from a man between 18 and 35 years old in good health.

This clone was detected only once. This chain links TRBV4-3 with TRBJ1-1; the match to TRBD1 covers 11 bases. Germline CDR1 is LGHNA and CDR2 is YSLEER. The CDR3 sequence is 17 residues long. Trimming took 0 bases from V and 5 from J; bases not matched to a gene: 8. The CDR3 DNA reads TGCGCCAGCAGCCAAGATCCCCCGGGACAGGGGGTTACTGAAGCTTTCTTT. This codes for CASSQDPPGQGVTEAFF.

The chain recombines TRBV28 with TRBJ1-2; unclear D gene. CDR3 size: 15 residues. Looked up from germline, CDR1 is MDHEN and CDR2 is SYDVKM. With 3 bases removed from V and 2 bases from J, the gap between germline ends came to 13 bases. CDR3 residues: CASSFPLTANYGYTF. Here the CDR3 DNA reads TGTGCCAGCAGTTTTCCCTTGACGGCGAACTATGGCTACACCTTC.

The J gene is TRBJ1-5, the V gene TRBV27; D ambiguous. V was clipped by 2 bases and J by 6 bases, with 8 bases between them. The length of the CDR3 is 13 residues. Germline V lookup: CDR1 MNHEY, CDR2 SMNVEV (reference sequence). The DNA of the CDR3 is TGTGCCAGCAGTTTAGGGAGGGTTCAGCCCCAGCATTTT. It is translated as CASSLGRVQPQHF.

The chain is built from TRBV7-9 and TRBJ2-2, with 11 nucleotides matching TRBD2. The germline CDR1 and CDR2 sequences are SEHNR and FQNEAQ (reference sequence). The CDR3 sequence is 17 residues long. V was pared by 5 bases and J by 3 bases, with 8 bases of the junction left unmatched. CDR3 region: CASSRVLAGGDTGELFF. For the CDR3, the DNA is TGTGCCAGCAGCCGGGTGCTAGCGGGAGGAGACACCGGGGAGCTGTTTTTT.

V usage is TRBV29-1 and J usage is TRBJ1-2; TRBD1 matches 9 bases. This CDR3 contains 13 residues. Germline CDR1 reads SQVTM; CDR2 reads ANQGSEA. The junction had 5 bases not matched to a gene; V was cut back by 7 bases and J by 2 bases. The DNA for the CDR3 is TGCAGCGACTCCACAGGGGGCAACTATGGCTACACCTTC. It encodes CSDSTGGNYGYTF.

The chain couples TRBV28 to TRBJ1-2; the D is unclear. The CDR3 runs 15 residues. Germline V gene data show CDR1 as MDHEN and CDR2 as SYDVKM. V was trimmed by 5 bases and J by 1 base, leaving 14 bases between them. The CDR3 protein is CASSLIRGNNYGYTF. CDR3 nucleotides: TGTGCCAGCAGTCTTATCCGCGGCAATAACTATGGCTACACCTTC.

This clone was seen only once. Other DNA variants within this sample encode the same CDR3. The gene calls are TRBV25-1 and TRBJ2-7, with 9 bases fitting TRBD1. CDR1 is MGHDK, CDR2 SYGVNS, per germline. The junction had 4 bases not matched to a gene; V was cut back by 6 bases and J by 7 bases. CDR3 length equals 12 residues. CDR3 protein: CASRQGADEQYF. CDR3 in DNA: TGTGCCAGCAGACAGGGGGCTGATGAGCAGTACTTC.

V is TRBV6-1 and J is TRBJ2-1; 8 nucleotides match TRBD2. The germline V gene has CDR1 MNHNS and CDR2 SASEGT. V was pared by 7 bases and J by 4 bases, with 9 bases of the junction left unmatched. This CDR3 comprises 15 residues. The CDR3 coding sequence is TGTGCCAGCATCCTCAGCGGGGGAACTTACAATGAGCAGTTCTTC. This translates into CASILSGGTYNEQFF.

The CDR3 loop reads CASSLTTGVTGELFF. Here the CDR3 DNA reads TGTGCCAGCAGCTTGACTACAGGGGTAACCGGGGAGCTGTTTTTT. V and J are TRBV5-6 and TRBJ2-2; 7 nucleotides line up with TRBD1. The length of the CDR3 is 15 residues. Germline-derived CDR1 and CDR2 are SGHDT and YYEEEE. V dropped 1 base and J dropped 5; count of bases not matched to a gene: 5.

The chain joins TRBV7-2 to TRBJ2-1; D is undetermined. Germline CDR1 reads SGHTA; CDR2 reads FQGNSA. The V end lost 4 bases, the J end lost 7 bases, and 17 bases lay between the germline ends. This CDR3 is built from 15 residues. DNA of the CDR3: TGTGCCAGCAGCTATAGGTCCTCTTGGGATAATGAGCAGTTCTTC. Its protein product is CASSYRSSWDNEQFF.